This section outlines one T cell receptor beta chain sequence together with its context. The antigen is not known. At one end, the junction sequence differs from germline, possibly due to a read error. A J-beta primer mix and a sample-barcoded 5' primer were used in a second PCR of about 7 to 11 cycles. Sequencing yielded, for each sample, at least 3 million paired-end reads carrying CDR3. TCRdb reanalysed the 5' RACE reads using MiXCR and keeps one entry per CDR3 protein. Among almost 300,000 distinct CDR3 sequences listed, roughly 29% were seen once. The data are from a study of blood T cells in healthy people across ages. Study overall: In model experiments, template switching was able to capture about one barcoded beta molecule for every two T cells that were present. General observations from the study: Age showed a roughly linear inverse relationship with TCR beta diversity per million T cells.

Aged about 6 to 95, donors were systemically healthy Caucasians from Russia. The source of this sequence is a woman aged 65 to 85 in good health. The sequenced material came from blood.

The CDR3 loop is CASGQGTQYF. As DNA, the CDR3 is TGTGCCAGCGGACAAGGGACCCAGTACTTC. The V gene is TRBV12-3 or TRBV12-4, the J gene TRBJ2-5; tentatively, D is TRBD1 (5 bases). The CDR3 is made up of 10 amino acids.